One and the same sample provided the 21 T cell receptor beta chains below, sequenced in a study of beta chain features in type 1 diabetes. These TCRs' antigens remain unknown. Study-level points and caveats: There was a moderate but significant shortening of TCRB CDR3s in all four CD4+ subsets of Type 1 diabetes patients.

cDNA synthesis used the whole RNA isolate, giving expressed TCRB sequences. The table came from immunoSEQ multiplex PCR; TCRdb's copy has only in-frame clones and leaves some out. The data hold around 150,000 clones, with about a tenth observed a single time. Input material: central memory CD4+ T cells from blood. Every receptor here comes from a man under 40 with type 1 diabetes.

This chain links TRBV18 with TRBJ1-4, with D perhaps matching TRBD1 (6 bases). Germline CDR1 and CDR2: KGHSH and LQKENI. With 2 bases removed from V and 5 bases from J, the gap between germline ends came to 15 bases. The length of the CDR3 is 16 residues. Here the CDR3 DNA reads TGTGCCAGCTCACCATCCGCCCAGGGGATGAATGAAAAACTGTTTTTT. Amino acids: CASSPSAQGMNEKLFF.

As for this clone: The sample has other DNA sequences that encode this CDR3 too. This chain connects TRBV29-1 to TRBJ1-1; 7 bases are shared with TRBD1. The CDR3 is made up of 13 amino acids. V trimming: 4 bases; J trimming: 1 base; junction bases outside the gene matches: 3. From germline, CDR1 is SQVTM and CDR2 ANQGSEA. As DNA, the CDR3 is TGCAGCGTTGCGGGACAGACGAACACTGAAGCTTTCTTT. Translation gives CSVAGQTNTEAFF.

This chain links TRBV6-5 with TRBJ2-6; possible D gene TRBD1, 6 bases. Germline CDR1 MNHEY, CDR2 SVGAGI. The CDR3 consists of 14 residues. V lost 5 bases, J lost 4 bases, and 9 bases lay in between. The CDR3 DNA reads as TGTGCCAGCAGTACAGGGTACGGGGCCAACGTCCTGACTTTC. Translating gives CASSTGYGANVLTF.

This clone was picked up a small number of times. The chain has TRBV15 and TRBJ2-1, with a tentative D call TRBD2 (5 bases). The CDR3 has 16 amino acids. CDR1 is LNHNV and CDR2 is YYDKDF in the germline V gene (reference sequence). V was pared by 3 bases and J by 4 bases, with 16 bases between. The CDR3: CATSSPRSGAYNEQFF. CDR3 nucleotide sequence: TGTGCCACCAGCAGTCCTAGGAGCGGAGCTTACAATGAGCAGTTCTTC.

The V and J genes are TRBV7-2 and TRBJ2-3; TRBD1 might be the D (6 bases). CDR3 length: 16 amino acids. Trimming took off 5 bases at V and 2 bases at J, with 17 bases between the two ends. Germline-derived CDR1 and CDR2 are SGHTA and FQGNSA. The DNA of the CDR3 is TGTGCCAGCAGCATGTCCCGGACAGAAAACACAGATACGCAGTATTTT. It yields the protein CASSMSRTENTDTQYF.

CDR3 loop: CSVTRQGNYGYTF. In DNA form, the CDR3 reads TGCAGCGTTACTCGACAGGGGAACTATGGCTACACCTTC. The rearrangement joins TRBV29-1 to TRBJ1-2; 8 nucleotides line up with TRBD1. The CDR3 consists of 13 residues. The germline CDR1 and CDR2 sequences are SQVTM and ANQGSEA. V dropped 5 bases and J dropped 2; count of bases not matched to a gene: 4.

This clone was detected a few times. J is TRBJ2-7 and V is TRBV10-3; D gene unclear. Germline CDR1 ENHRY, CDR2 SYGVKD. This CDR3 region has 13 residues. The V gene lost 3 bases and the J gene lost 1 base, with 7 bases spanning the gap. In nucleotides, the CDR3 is TGTGCCATCAGTGACCAGACTTCCTACGAGCAGTACTTC. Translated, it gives CAISDQTSYEQYF.

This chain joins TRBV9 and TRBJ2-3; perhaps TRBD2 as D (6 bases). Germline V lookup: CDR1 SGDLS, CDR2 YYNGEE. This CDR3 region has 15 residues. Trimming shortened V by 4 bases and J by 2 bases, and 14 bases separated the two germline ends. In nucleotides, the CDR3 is TGTGCCAGCAGCCCTACTAGGAGGGACACAGATACGCAGTATTTT. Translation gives CASSPTRRDTDTQYF.

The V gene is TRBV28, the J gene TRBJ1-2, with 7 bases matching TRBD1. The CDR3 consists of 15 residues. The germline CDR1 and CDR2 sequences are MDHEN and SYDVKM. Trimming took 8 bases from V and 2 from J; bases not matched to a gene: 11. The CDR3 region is CASCTAGTDNYGYTF. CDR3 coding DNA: TGTGCCAGCTGCACGGCTGGGACAGACAACTATGGCTACACCTTC.

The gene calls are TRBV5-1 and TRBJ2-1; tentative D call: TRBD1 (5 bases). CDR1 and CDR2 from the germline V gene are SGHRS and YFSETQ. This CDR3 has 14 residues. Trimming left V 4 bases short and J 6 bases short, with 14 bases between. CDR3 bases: TGCGCCAGCAGCCTCTTTGGGCAGGGCAATGAGCAGTTCTTC. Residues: CASSLFGQGNEQFF.

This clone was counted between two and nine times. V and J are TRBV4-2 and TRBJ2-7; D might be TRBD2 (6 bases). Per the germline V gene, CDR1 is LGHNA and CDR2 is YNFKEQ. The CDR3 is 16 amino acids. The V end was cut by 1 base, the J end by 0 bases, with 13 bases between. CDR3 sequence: CASSQAGGTSSYEQYF. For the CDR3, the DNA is TGTGCCAGCAGCCAAGCGGGCGGGACGAGCTCCTACGAGCAGTACTTC.

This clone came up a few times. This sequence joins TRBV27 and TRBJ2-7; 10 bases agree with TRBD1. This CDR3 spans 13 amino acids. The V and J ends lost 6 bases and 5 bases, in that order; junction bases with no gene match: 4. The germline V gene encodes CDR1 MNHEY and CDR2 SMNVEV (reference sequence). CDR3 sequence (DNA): TGTGCCAGCAGAGGACAGGGGGAGAACGAGCAGTACTTC. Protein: CASRGQGENEQYF.

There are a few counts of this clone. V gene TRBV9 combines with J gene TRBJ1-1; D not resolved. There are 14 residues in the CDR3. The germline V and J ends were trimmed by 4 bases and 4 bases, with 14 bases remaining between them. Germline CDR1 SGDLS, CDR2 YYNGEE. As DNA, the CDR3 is TGTGCCAGCAGCCGCGCCCTTTCAACCACTGAAGCTTTCTTT. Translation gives CASSRALSTTEAFF.

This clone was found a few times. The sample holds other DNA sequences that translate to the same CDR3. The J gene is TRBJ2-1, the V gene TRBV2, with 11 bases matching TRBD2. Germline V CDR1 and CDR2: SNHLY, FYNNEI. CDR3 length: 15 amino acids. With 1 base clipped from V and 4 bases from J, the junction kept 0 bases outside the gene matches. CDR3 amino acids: CASSEGLAGYNEQFF. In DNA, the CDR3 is TGTGCCAGCAGTGAAGGACTAGCGGGATACAATGAGCAGTTCTTC.

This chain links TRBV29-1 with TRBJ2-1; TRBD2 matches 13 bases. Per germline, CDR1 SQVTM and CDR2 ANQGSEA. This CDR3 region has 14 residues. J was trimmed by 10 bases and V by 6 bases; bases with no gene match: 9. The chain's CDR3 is CSVTLAGGPGEQFF. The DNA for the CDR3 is TGCAGCGTAACACTAGCGGGAGGGCCGGGAGAGCAGTTCTTC.

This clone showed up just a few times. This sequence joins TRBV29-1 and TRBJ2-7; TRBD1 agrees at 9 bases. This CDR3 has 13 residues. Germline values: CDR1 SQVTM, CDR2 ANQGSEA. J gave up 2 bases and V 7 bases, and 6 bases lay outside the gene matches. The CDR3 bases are TGCAGCGCCGGGACAGGGAGGGCCTACGAGCAGTACTTC. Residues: CSAGTGRAYEQYF.

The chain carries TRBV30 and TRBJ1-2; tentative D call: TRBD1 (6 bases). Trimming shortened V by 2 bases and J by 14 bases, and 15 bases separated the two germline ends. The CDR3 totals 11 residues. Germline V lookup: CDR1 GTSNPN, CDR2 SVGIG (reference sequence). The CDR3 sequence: CAWSPLTGVTF. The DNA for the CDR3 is TGTGCCTGGAGTCCCCTGACAGGAGTGACCTTC.

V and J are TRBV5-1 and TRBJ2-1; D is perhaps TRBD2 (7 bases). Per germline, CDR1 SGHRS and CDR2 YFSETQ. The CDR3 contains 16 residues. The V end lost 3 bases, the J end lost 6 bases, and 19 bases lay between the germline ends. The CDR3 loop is CASSSVGGGRGNEQFF. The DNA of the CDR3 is TGCGCCAGCAGCTCAGTTGGGGGGGGCCGGGGCAATGAGCAGTTCTTC.

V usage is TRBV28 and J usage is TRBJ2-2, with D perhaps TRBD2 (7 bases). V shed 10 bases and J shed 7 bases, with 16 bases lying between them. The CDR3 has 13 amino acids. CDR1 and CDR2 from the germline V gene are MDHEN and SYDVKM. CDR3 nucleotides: TGTGCCACCCGGCGGGGGCTCAACGGGGAGCTGTTTTTT. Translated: CATRRGLNGELFF.

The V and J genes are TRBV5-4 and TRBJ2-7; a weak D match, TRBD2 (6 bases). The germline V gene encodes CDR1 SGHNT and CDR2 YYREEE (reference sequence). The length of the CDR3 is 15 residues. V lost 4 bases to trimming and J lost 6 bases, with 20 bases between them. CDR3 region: CASSPQAGPPGEQYF. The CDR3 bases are TGTGCCAGCAGCCCCCAGGCGGGGCCCCCGGGCGAGCAGTACTTC.

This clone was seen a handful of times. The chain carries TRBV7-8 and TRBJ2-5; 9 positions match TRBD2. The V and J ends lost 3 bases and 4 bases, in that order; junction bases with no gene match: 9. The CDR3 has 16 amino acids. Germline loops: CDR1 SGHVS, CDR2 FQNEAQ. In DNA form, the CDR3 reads TGTGCCAGCAGCTTCGGTAGCGGGAGAGGGGTAGAGACCCAGTACTTC. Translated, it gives CASSFGSGRGVETQYF.